The clone carrying this TCR beta chain has a handful of counts. The sample originates from a study of naive and memory T cell subsets. Both TRBC1 and TRBC2 were covered by a beta constant-region primer of two equimolar oligonucleotides. TCRdb called the UMI-ligation and nested PCR reads again in MiXCR, with one record for every CDR3 protein. The sample records approximately 140,000 distinct CDR3 sequences, about 17% being singletons. The V gene end was trimmed by 7 bases and the J gene end by 3 bases; junction bases not matched to a gene: 5. This CDR3 is 14 amino acids long. Germline V gives CDR1 MDHEN, CDR2 SYDVKM.

The sequenced material came from naive CD4+ T cells from blood. The sequence came from a human donor in good health. The rearrangement joins TRBV28 to TRBJ2-3, with 9 bases lining up with TRBD1. This CDR3 reads CASIPGQGTDTQYF. The CDR3 DNA is TGTGCCAGCATCCCGGGACAGGGTACAGATACGCAGTATTTT. Variable domain in full (rest from reference TRBV28 and TRBJ2-3): DVKVTQSSRYLVKRTGEKVFLECVQDMDHENMFWYRQDPGLGLRLIYFSYDVKMKEKGDIPEGYSVSREKKERFSLILESASTNQTSMYLCASIPGQGTDTQYFGPGTRLTVL.